This T cell receptor (beta chain) derives from a study of Graves' ophthalmopathy and Graves' hyperthyroidism. Study at large: The collection of peripheral blood took place at initial diagnosis, before any treatment. Study results and limitations: A majority of expanded thyroid clonotypes exceeding 0.001 frequency were likewise present in blood.

The authors amplified TCR beta CDR3 regions from RNA transcripts. The library came from an HTBI-primed first-round RT-PCR and a second-round multiplex PCR. TCRdb redid the calling of the multiplex PCR reads with MiXCR, one entry per CDR3 protein. The profile shows 600,000 to 650,000 distinct CDR3 sequences, approximately 21% of them singletons. From germline, CDR1 is SGHTA and CDR2 FQGNSA. This CDR3 contains 11 residues. V shed 2 bases and J shed 9 bases, with 7 bases lying between them. Points on this clonotype: The antigen is undetermined.

Included hyperthyroidism patients were aged 18 to 65 and newly diagnosed (under 2 months' duration). This receptor was taken from a woman aged 18-29 years with stable Graves' hyperthyroidism. Some clones in this sample may be carry-over from other donors' samples. This chain joins TRBV7-2 and TRBJ1-2; unclear D gene. The sequencing input was peripheral blood. In DNA form, the CDR3 reads TGTGCCAGCAGCTTATACGGTAGCTACACCTTC. Amino acids: CASSLYGSYTF.